The next 19 T cell receptor beta chains were all read from a single sample in a study of early stage breast cancer tumors. Profiled with immunoSEQ multiplex PCR; TCRdb holds only in-frame clones, not every one. Counted here are 45,000 to 60,000 clones, 65% to 90% occurring once; the ten biggest clones make up 1.1% to 1.5%. Sequenced input: blood. The origin of the receptors is a person aged 45-60 years with breast cancer.

The chain recombines TRBV7-2 with TRBJ1-5, with unresolved D. The CDR3 loop spans 15 amino acids. Trimming shortened V by 5 bases and J by 0 bases, and 11 bases separated the two germline ends. Germline V gene sequence: CDR1 SGHTA, CDR2 FQGNSA. Here the CDR3 reads CASSPPGYSNQPQHF. The CDR3 nucleotides read TGTGCCAGCAGCCCGCCGGGATATAGCAATCAGCCCCAGCATTTT.

The chain recombines TRBV10-1 with TRBJ2-1; 7 bases fit TRBD2. The CDR3 loop spans 13 amino acids. The germline gives CDR1 WNHNN, CDR2 SYGVQD (reference sequence). V was clipped by 6 bases and J by 3 bases; unmatched bases: 2. CDR3 sequence reads: CASSGDYYNEQFF. In nucleotides, the CDR3 is TGCGCCAGCAGCGGGGACTACTACAATGAGCAGTTCTTC.

The count of this clone is one. The chain has TRBV19 and TRBJ1-2, with 10 positions matching TRBD1. This CDR3 has 15 residues. Unmatched junction bases numbered 2, after V lost 1 base and J lost 3 bases. CDR1 is LNHDA, CDR2 SQIVND, per germline (reference sequence). The CDR3 sequence: CASSIGQGADYGYTF. For the CDR3, the DNA is TGTGCCAGTAGTATAGGACAGGGGGCGGACTATGGCTACACCTTC. The complete variable domain, with remaining parts taken from reference TRBV19 and TRBJ1-2, reads DGGITQSPKYLFRKEGQNVTLSCEQNLNHDAMYWYRQDPGQGLRLIYYSQIVNDFQKGDIAEGYSVSREKKESFPLTVTSAQKNPTAFYLCASSIGQGADYGYTFGSGTRLTVV.

This clone was found once. The V and J genes are TRBV27 and TRBJ2-3; D is unresolved. The CDR3 spans 17 residues. V shed 8 bases and J shed 1 base, with 22 bases lying between them. CDR1 and CDR2 (germline): MNHEY, SMNVEV (reference sequence). The CDR3: CASRPRAPRKGTDTQYF. The CDR3 nucleotides read TGTGCCAGCCGTCCTAGAGCGCCCAGGAAAGGCACAGATACGCAGTATTTT.

The chain recombines TRBV29-1 with TRBJ2-3; 11 nucleotides line up with TRBD2. The germline CDR1 and CDR2 sequences are SQVTM and ANQGSEA. The trim removed 0 bases at V and 1 base at J, leaving 9 bases unmatched. The CDR3 consists of 18 residues. CDR3 loop: CSVEDVAGGPGGTDTQYF. The DNA of the CDR3 is TGCAGCGTTGAAGATGTAGCGGGAGGGCCGGGGGGCACAGATACGCAGTATTTT.

Here the CDR3 reads CASSEFEREQRKASYNEQFF. The CDR3 bases are TGCGCCAGCAGTGAGTTCGAGCGGGAGCAACGGAAAGCTTCCTACAATGAGCAGTTCTTC. J is TRBJ2-1 and V is TRBV10-1, with 8 bases fitting TRBD2. From germline, CDR1 is WNHNN and CDR2 SYGVQD (reference sequence). This CDR3 is built from 20 residues. The junction had 15 bases not matched to a gene; V was cut back by 1 base and J by 1 base.

This clone was picked up one time. The genes are TRBV7-9 and TRBJ1-2; a weak D match, TRBD1 (6 bases). The CDR3 is 15 residues long. Germline V gene sequence: CDR1 SEHNR, CDR2 FQNEAQ (reference sequence). V was pared by 5 bases and J by 5 bases, with 18 bases between. The CDR3: CASSGYRTGTYGYTF. In DNA form, the CDR3 reads TGTGCCAGCAGCGGATACCGTACAGGGACTTATGGCTACACCTTC.

The J gene is TRBJ2-3, the V gene TRBV19, with TRBD2 matching 7 bases. CDR1 is LNHDA and CDR2 is SQIVND in the germline V gene (reference sequence). The CDR3 has 16 residues. V lost 6 bases and J lost 1; bases outside the gene matches: 10. The CDR3 spells CASRVTSGGRTDTQYF. The CDR3 nucleotides read TGTGCCAGTAGGGTTACGTCGGGGGGACGCACAGATACGCAGTATTTT.

The gene calls are TRBV5-4 and TRBJ2-3; 8 nucleotides agree with TRBD2. With V trimmed by 4 bases and J by 3 bases, 13 bases remained unmatched. Germline CDR1 reads SGHNT; CDR2 reads YYREEE (reference sequence). The CDR3 runs to 17 residues. The CDR3 nucleotides read TGTGCCAGCAGCCCCATGGGCTACGGGGGGGTAACAGATACGCAGTATTTT. Protein sequence: CASSPMGYGGVTDTQYF.

This chain uses TRBV5-1 with TRBJ1-4; 8 bases agree with TRBD1. This CDR3 contains 15 residues. The germline gives CDR1 SGHRS, CDR2 YFSETQ. The trim removed 3 bases at V and 4 bases at J, leaving 5 bases unmatched. CDR3 nucleotides: TGCGCCAGCAGCTCGACAGGGGTCCTTAATGAAAAACTGTTTTTT. Amino acids: CASSSTGVLNEKLFF. Supplemented by reference TRBV5-1 and TRBJ1-4, the full variable domain reads KAGVTQTPRYLIKTRGQQVTLSCSPISGHRSVSWYQQTPGQGLQFLFEYFSETQRNKGNFPGRFSGRQFSNSRSEMNVSTLELGDSALYLCASSSTGVLNEKLFFGSGTQLSVL.

The chain combines TRBV30 with TRBJ1-6, with 8 bases identical to TRBD1. The germline V gene encodes CDR1 GTSNPN and CDR2 SVGIG (reference sequence). V shed 2 bases, J shed 3 bases, and the junction held 12 bases outside the gene matches. There are 18 residues in the CDR3. CDR3 DNA: TGTGCCTGGAGTATTCCGGGACAGGTCACTTTCTATAATTCACCCCTCCACTTT. Its protein is CAWSIPGQVTFYNSPLHF.

The chain has TRBV11-2 and TRBJ1-1; D not certain. Germline-derived CDR1 and CDR2 are SGHAT and FQNNGV. This CDR3 contains 11 residues. Trimming pared 4 bases from V and 3 bases from J, leaving 3 bases between. The CDR3 spells CASSSHTEAFF. In DNA form, the CDR3 reads TGTGCCAGCAGCTCCCACACTGAAGCTTTCTTT.

With regard to this clone: The junction shows a germline mismatch at one end, possibly a read error. The V gene is TRBV7-7, the J gene TRBJ2-1; the match to TRBD2 covers 10 bases. This CDR3 comprises 15 residues. Germline V gene data show CDR1 as SSHAT and CDR2 as FNYEAQ (reference sequence). In DNA form, the CDR3 reads TGTGCTAGCAGTCAGATAGCGGGGGGTATGAATGAGCAGTTCTTC. Translation: CASSQIAGGMNEQFF. The full variable domain, rest sourced from reference TRBV7-7 and TRBJ2-1, is GAGVSQSPRYKVTKRGQDVTLRCDPISSHATLYWYQQALGQGPEFLTYFNYEAQPDKSGLPSDRFSAERPEGSISTLTIQRTEQRDSAMYRCASSQIAGGMNEQFFGPGTRLTVL.

The V call is TRBV19, the J call TRBJ2-5, with D tentatively TRBD1 or TRBD2 (5 bases each). The CDR3 runs 15 residues. V was trimmed by 4 bases and J by 3 bases, leaving 15 bases between them. In germline, CDR1 is LNHDA, CDR2 SQIVND (reference sequence). The CDR3 region has the DNA TGTGCCAGTAGTAGTCCCTTCGAGGGGAAAGAGACCCAGTACTTC. Protein product: CASSSPFEGKETQYF.

This sequence joins TRBV15 and TRBJ2-1, with 8 positions matching TRBD1. The CDR3 consists of 16 residues. The J segment lost 3 bases and the V segment lost 2 bases, leaving 6 bases of the junction unmatched. CDR1 is LNHNV and CDR2 is YYDKDF in the germline V gene (reference sequence). In DNA form, the CDR3 reads TGTGCCACCAGCAGAAGTGGACAGGGCTTCTACAATGAGCAGTTCTTC. This translates into CATSRSGQGFYNEQFF.

This clone showed up just once. The CDR3 protein is CASSPIAGGDTQYF. DNA of the CDR3: TGTGCCAGCAGCCCCATAGCGGGAGGAGATACGCAGTATTTT. This chain joins TRBV7-3 and TRBJ2-3; 10 nucleotides agree with TRBD2. The junction had 4 bases not matched to a gene; V was cut back by 5 bases and J by 5 bases. The CDR3 extends over 14 amino acids. CDR1 and CDR2 from the germline V gene are SGHTA and FQGTGA.

The genes are TRBV6-1 and TRBJ1-2; 7 bases are shared with TRBD1. This CDR3 region has 13 residues. Germline trimming cut 1 base from V and 7 bases from J; bases unmatched to any gene: 3. Per the germline V gene, CDR1 is MNHNS and CDR2 is SASEGT. The CDR3 DNA reads TGTGCCAGCAGTGAAGGGGCAGGGGGTGGCTACACCTTC. Residues: CASSEGAGGGYTF.

J is TRBJ2-4 and V is TRBV19, with 10 bases fitting TRBD1. With V trimmed by 6 bases and J by 9 bases, 11 bases remained unmatched. This CDR3 is built from 15 residues. The V gene's germline CDR1 is LNHDA and CDR2 SQIVND (reference sequence). The CDR3 region is CASRGTGARIGIQYF. Written as DNA, the CDR3 is TGTGCCAGTAGAGGGACAGGGGCCAGGATAGGCATTCAGTACTTC. Based on the CDR3 plus reference TRBV19 and TRBJ2-4, the full variable domain is DGGITQSPKYLFRKEGQNVTLSCEQNLNHDAMYWYRQDPGQGLRLIYYSQIVNDFQKGDIAEGYSVSREKKESFPLTVTSAQKNPTAFYLCASRGTGARIGIQYFGAGTRLSVL.

J is TRBJ2-1 and V is TRBV5-5; tentative D call: TRBD1 (5 bases). Germline loops: CDR1 SGHKS, CDR2 YYEKEE (reference sequence). CDR3 length equals 14 residues. Trimming removed 6 bases at V and 0 bases at J, with 10 bases between. The chain's CDR3 is CASTFTGSYNEQFF. The CDR3 region has the DNA TGTGCCAGCACCTTTACAGGCTCCTACAATGAGCAGTTCTTC. Together with reference TRBV5-5 and TRBJ2-1, the CDR3 gives the full variable domain: DAGVTQSPTHLIKTRGQQVTLRCSPISGHKSVSWYQQVLGQGPQFIFQYYEKEERGRGNFPDRFSARQFPNYSSELNVNALLLGDSALYLCASTFTGSYNEQFFGPGTRLTVL.